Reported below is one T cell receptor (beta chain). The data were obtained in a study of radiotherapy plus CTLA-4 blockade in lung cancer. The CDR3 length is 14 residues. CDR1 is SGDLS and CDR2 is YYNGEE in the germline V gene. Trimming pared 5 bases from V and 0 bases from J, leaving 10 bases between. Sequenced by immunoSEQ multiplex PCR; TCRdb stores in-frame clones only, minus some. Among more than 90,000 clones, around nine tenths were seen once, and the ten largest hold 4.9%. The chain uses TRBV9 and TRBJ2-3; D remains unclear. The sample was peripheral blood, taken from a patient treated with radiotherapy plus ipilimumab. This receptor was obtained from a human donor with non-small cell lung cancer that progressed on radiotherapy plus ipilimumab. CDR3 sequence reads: CASSVLRSTDTQYF. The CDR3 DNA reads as TGTGCCAGCAGTGTTCTGAGAAGCACAGATACGCAGTATTTT.